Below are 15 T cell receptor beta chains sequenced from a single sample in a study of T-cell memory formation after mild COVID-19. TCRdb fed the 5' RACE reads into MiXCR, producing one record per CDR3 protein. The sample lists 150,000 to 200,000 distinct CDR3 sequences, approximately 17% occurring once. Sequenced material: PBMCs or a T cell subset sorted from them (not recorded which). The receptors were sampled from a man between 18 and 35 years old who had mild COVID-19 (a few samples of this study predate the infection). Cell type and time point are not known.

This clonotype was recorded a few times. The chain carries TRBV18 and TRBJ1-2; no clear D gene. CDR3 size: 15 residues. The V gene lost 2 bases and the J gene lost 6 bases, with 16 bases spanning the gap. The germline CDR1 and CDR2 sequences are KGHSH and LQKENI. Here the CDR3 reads CASSPNPGPRNGYTF. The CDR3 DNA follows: TGTGCCAGCTCACCAAATCCAGGTCCGAGGAATGGCTACACCTTC.

CDR3 sequence: CSAQAAETNTGELFF. The CDR3 region has the DNA TGCAGTGCCCAAGCGGCCGAGACGAACACCGGGGAGCTGTTTTTT. This sequence joins TRBV20-1 and TRBJ2-2; weak D call: TRBD2 (5 bases). CDR1 is DFQATT, CDR2 SNEGSKA, per germline (reference sequence). This CDR3 is 15 amino acids long. Trimming shortened V by 6 bases and J by 0 bases, and 14 bases separated the two germline ends.

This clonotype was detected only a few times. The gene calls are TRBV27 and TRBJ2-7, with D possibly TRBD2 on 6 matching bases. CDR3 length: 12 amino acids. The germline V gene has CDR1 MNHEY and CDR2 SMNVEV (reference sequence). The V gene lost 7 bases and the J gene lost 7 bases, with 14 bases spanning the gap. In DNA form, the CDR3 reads TGTGCCAGCATGGGGGACTGGGGGGAGCAGTACGTC. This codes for CASMGDWGEQYV.

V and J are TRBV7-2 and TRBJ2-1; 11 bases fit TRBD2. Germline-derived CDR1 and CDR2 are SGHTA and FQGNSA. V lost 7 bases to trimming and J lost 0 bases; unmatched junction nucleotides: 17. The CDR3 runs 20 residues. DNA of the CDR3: TGTGCCAGCAACCGAGGGCTAGCGGGGGGCCAAAAGACCTCCTACAATGAGCAGTTCTTC. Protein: CASNRGLAGGQKTSYNEQFF.

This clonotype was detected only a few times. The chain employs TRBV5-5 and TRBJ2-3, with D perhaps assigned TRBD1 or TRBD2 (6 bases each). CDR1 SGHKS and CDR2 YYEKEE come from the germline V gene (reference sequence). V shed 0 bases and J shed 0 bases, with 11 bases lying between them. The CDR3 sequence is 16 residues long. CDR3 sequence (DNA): TGTGCCAGCAGCTTGGGGGGGGCCGGCAGCACAGATACGCAGTATTTT. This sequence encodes CASSLGGAGSTDTQYF.

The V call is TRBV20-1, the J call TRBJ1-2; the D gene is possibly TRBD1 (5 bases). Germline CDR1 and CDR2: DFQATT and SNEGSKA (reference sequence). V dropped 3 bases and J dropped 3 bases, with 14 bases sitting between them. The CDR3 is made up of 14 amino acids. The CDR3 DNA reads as TGCAGTGCTAGCTTACCCGAGGGGCACTATGGCTACACCTTC. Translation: CSASLPEGHYGYTF.

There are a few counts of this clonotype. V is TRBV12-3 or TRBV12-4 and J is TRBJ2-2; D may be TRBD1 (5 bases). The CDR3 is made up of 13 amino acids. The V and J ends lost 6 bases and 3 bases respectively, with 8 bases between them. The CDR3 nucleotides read TGTGCCAGCAGACAGGAGTACACCGGGGAGCTGTTTTTT. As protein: CASRQEYTGELFF.

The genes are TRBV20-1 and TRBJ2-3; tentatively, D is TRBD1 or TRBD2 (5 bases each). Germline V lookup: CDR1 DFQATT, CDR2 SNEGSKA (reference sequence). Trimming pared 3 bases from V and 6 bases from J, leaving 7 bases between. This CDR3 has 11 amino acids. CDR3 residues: CSARWGDTQYF. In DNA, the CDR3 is TGCAGTGCTAGGTGGGGGGATACGCAGTATTTT.

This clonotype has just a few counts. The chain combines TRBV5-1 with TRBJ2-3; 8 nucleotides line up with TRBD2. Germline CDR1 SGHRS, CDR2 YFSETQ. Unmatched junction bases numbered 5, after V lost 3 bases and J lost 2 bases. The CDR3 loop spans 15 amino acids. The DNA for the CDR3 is TGCGCCAGCAGCTGGGTTAGCGGGGACACAGATACGCAGTATTTT. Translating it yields CASSWVSGDTDTQYF.

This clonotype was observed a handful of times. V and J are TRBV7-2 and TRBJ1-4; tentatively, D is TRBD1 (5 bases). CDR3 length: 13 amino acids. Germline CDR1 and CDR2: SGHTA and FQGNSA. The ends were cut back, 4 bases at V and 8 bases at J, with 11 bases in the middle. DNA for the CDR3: TGTGCCAGCAGCTGGGACGGTTGGGAAAAACTGTTTTTT. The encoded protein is CASSWDGWEKLFF.

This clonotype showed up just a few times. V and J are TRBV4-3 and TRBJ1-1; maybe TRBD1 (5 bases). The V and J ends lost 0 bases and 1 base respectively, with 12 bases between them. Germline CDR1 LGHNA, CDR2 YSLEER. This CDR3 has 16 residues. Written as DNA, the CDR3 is TGCGCCAGCAGCCAAGATCCCCGGGGGGGGAACACTGAAGCTTTCTTT. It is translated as CASSQDPRGGNTEAFF.

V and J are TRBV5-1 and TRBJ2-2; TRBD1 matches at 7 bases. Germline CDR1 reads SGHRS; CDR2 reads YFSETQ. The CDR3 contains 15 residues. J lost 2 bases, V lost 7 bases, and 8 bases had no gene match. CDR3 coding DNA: TGCGCCAGCGGACAGGCCGGAAGAAACACCGGGGAGCTGTTTTTT. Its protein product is CASGQAGRNTGELFF.

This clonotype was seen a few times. The chain's CDR3 is CASSSGLAGRDTQYF. Written as DNA, the CDR3 is TGTGCCAGCAGCTCCGGACTAGCGGGGAGGGATACGCAGTATTTT. V is TRBV11-2 and J is TRBJ2-3, with 12 bases that match TRBD2. The junction had 5 bases not matched to a gene; V was cut back by 4 bases and J by 6 bases. This CDR3 has 15 residues. CDR1 and CDR2 from the germline V gene are SGHAT and FQNNGV.

CDR3 nucleotides: TGCGCCAGCAGCGGGGGACAGTTCACTGAAGCTTTCTTT. As protein: CASSGGQFTEAFF. The rearrangement joins TRBV5-1 to TRBJ1-1; 7 nucleotides agree with TRBD1. The V gene's germline CDR1 is SGHRS and CDR2 YFSETQ. V shed 4 bases and J 4 bases; nucleotides not matched to a gene: 4. The CDR3 runs to 13 residues.

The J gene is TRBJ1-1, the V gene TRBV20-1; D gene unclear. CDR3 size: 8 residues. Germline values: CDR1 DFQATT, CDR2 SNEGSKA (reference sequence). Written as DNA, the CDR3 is TGCAGACCCGATGAAGCTTTCTTT. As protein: CRPDEAFF.